Below are 5 T cell receptor beta chains sequenced from a single sample in a study of blood T cell repertoires in COVID-19. TCRdb keeps only in-frame clones here, not all; method: immunoSEQ multiplex PCR. The sample consists of roughly 300,000 clones, about 89% of them appearing once. Sequenced: peripheral blood. Receptors were obtained from a man between 18 and 29 years old who had recovered from COVID-19.

V usage is TRBV29-1 and J usage is TRBJ1-1; 9 bases agree with TRBD1. Trimming at V came to 4 bases and at J to 1 base, leaving 7 bases not matched to a gene. Germline V lookup: CDR1 SQVTM, CDR2 ANQGSEA. The CDR3 is made up of 15 amino acids. The CDR3 bases are TGCAGCGTTGGGAAACCGGGACAGGGGAACACTGAAGCTTTCTTT. Translation: CSVGKPGQGNTEAFF. Combining the CDR3 with reference TRBV29-1 and TRBJ1-1 gives the whole variable domain SAVISQKPSRDICQRGTSLTIQCQVDSQVTMMFWYRQQPGQSLTLIATANQGSEATYESGFVIDKFPISRPNLTFSTLTVSNMSPEDSSIYLCSVGKPGQGNTEAFFGQGTRLTVV.

The CDR3 bases are TGTGCCAGTATTAAAGAACAGAGGAACACCGGGGAGCTGTTTTTT. Translation gives CASIKEQRNTGELFF. The rearrangement links TRBV19 to TRBJ2-2; D unresolved. CDR3 length: 15 residues. Trimming shortened V by 7 bases and J by 1 base, and 13 bases separated the two germline ends. The germline V gene has CDR1 LNHDA and CDR2 SQIVND (reference sequence).

The rearrangement links TRBV5-4 to TRBJ1-1, with TRBD1 matching 8 bases. J gave up 1 base and V 4 bases, and 9 bases lay outside the gene matches. The CDR3 has 16 residues. Germline V lookup: CDR1 SGHNT, CDR2 YYREEE (reference sequence). CDR3 in amino acids: CASSPDRGGSNTEAFF. In nucleotides, the CDR3 is TGTGCCAGCAGCCCCGACAGGGGAGGATCGAACACTGAAGCTTTCTTT.

CDR3 sequence (DNA): TGCGCCAGCAGCTTCAGGACAGTAATCTACAATGAGCAGTTCTTC. This encodes CASSFRTVIYNEQFF. This chain links TRBV5-1 with TRBJ2-1; tentatively, D is TRBD1 (6 bases). The V end lost 2 bases, the J end lost 3 bases, and 12 bases lay between the germline ends. Germline CDR1 and CDR2: SGHRS and YFSETQ. This CDR3 has 15 residues.

In regard to this clone: The sample carries other DNA sequences with the same CDR3. This sequence joins TRBV4-3 and TRBJ2-7; TRBD1 matches at 9 bases. The germline V gene has CDR1 LGHNA and CDR2 YSLEER. The CDR3 sequence is 15 residues long. V lost 3 bases to trimming and J lost 3 bases; unmatched junction nucleotides: 6. CDR3: CASSQAGQGFYEQYF. The CDR3 DNA reads as TGCGCCAGCAGCCAGGCGGGACAGGGATTCTACGAGCAGTACTTC.